Listed below are T cell receptor beta chains from one sample, sequenced in a study of cytotoxic CD8 clonotypes in ibrutinib-treated CLL. Some clones are missing from TCRdb's copy, which holds only in-frame ones; the method was immunoSEQ multiplex PCR. Of some 150,000 clones listed, about 79% were seen once; the top ten hold over 10%. The specimen comprised PBMCs, sampled after 12 months of ibrutinib treatment. The receptors stem from a human donor with chronic lymphocytic leukemia. Each CDR3 is given with its conserved first and last residue. Each record gives: V gene, J gene, CDR3 protein.

>TRBV4-1|TRBJ2-7
CASSHTGTANYEQYF
>TRBV28|TRBJ1-5
CASSYTSVTVNQPQHF
>TRBV5-6|TRBJ2-2
CASSPLLTGGQVGGELFF
>TRBV30|TRBJ1-1
CAWTGGGPRRLGNTEAFF
>TRBV5-1|TRBJ2-3
CASSARGFGNVDTQYF
>TRBV6-1|TRBJ2-5
CASRPPGLAEETQYF
>TRBV30|TRBJ2-2
CAWREGTGELFF
>TRBV6-1|TRBJ2-5
CASRSSGSPVTQYF
>TRBV10-1|TRBJ2-7
CASSSPGTGTYEQYF
>TRBV7-2|TRBJ1-2
CASSPPGVRAIYGYTF
>TRBV14|TRBJ2-5
CASSQDLRDEYQETQYF
>TRBV19|TRBJ2-4
CASSPGASVTLIKNIQYF
>TRBV7-9|TRBJ1-4
CASSFVPRTAHNEKLFF
>TRBV5-1|TRBJ1-1
CASSLRLRGKNTEAFF
>TRBV4-3|TRBJ2-5
CASSQDLKLAAQETQYF
>TRBV6-1|TRBJ1-1
CASSELWGMRNTEAFF
>TRBV7-8|TRBJ1-3
CASSFGGGAGGNTIYF
>TRBV19|TRBJ2-1
CASSIEDSSYNEQFF
>TRBV9|TRBJ2-3
CASNPGLAGASDTQYF
>TRBV5-1|TRBJ2-7
CASSSSGSSLEQYF
>TRBV27|TRBJ2-1
CASSPLGGPGYNEQFF
>TRBV2|TRBJ2-2
CASTGQPNTGELFF
>TRBV5-4|TRBJ1-1
CASSLDRLGNTEAFF
>TRBV21-1|TRBJ2-6
CASSKDGQGMGSGANVLTF
>TRBV28|TRBJ2-7
CASSLGNSYEQYF
>TRBV6-1|TRBJ2-1
CASSEKRDSYNEQFF
>TRBV19|TRBJ2-3
CASRETPGVARADTQYF
>TRBV7-9|TRBJ2-2
CASSSDTGELFF
>TRBV20-1|TRBJ2-1
CSASRGEQFF
>TRBV5-8|TRBJ2-2
CASSLLTGINTGELFF
>TRBV7-2|TRBJ2-1
CASSLSGTEEYNEQFF
>TRBV5-1|TRBJ2-7
CASSLRLAGSYEQYF
>TRBV19|TRBJ2-1
CASSTSGQQYNEQFF
>TRBV25-1|TRBJ1-1
CATSEAGNTEAFF
>TRBV11-2|TRBJ2-7
CASSLARVRDEQYF
>TRBV5-1|TRBJ2-7
CASRPGLASSYEQYF
>TRBV27|TRBJ2-3
CASSPGTSPREYF
>TRBV4-3|TRBJ1-3
CASSQDSLRSSGNTIYF
>TRBV15|TRBJ1-1
CATSREGANTEAFF
>TRBV7-9|TRBJ1-3
CASSPPLWGQTSSGNTIYF
>TRBV4-3|TRBJ2-2
CASSLTGGDRGRELFF
>TRBV30|TRBJ1-5
CAWSVAQVLNQPQHF